Presented here are 14 T cell receptor beta chains from one specimen sequenced in a study of cytomegalovirus exposure and HLA in healthy donors. Vbeta (60) and Jbeta (13) primers were used in the PCR. The protocol was immunoSEQ multiplex PCR, while the TCRdb copy is restricted to in-frame clones and leaves out a portion. The sample lists approximately 100,000 clones, approximately 81% occurring once. The sample taken for sequencing was PBMCs. All receptors come from a woman aged 25-40 years in good health and CMV-seronegative.

J is TRBJ2-7 and V is TRBV19; 7 positions agree with TRBD2. The CDR3 spans 14 residues. CDR1 is LNHDA and CDR2 is SQIVND in the germline V gene (reference sequence). The V segment lost 5 bases and the J segment 6 bases; nucleotides outside the gene matches: 10. The CDR3 DNA reads as TGTGCCAGTAGTCTCACCGTAAGGACTAGCGAGCAGTACTTC. As protein: CASSLTVRTSEQYF.

This clone was counted a single time. CDR3 nucleotides: TGTGCCAGCAGGGCTAGCGGGGCCTACGAGCAGTACTTC. Protein: CASRASGAYEQYF. The chain employs TRBV27 and TRBJ2-7, with TRBD2 matching 9 bases. The CDR3 is 13 residues long. Germline V gene lookup returns CDR1 MNHEY and CDR2 SMNVEV (reference sequence). Germline trimming cut 6 bases from V and 2 bases from J; bases unmatched to any gene: 2.

The chain carries TRBV6-6 and TRBJ1-6; possibly TRBD1 for D (5 bases). Trimming stripped 2 bases from V and 10 bases from J, with 15 bases between. Germline values: CDR1 MNHNY, CDR2 SVGAGI (reference sequence). CDR3 length: 15 residues. The chain's CDR3 is CASSYQGGSSSPLHF. CDR3 in DNA: TGTGCCAGCAGTTACCAGGGCGGATCCAGCTCACCCCTCCACTTT.

About this clone: One junction end does not reproduce the germline sequence, and a read error may be involved. The V call is TRBV6-5, the J call TRBJ1-3, with D uncertain. This CDR3 contains 13 residues. CDR1 MNHEY and CDR2 SVGAGI come from the germline V gene. This chain's CDR3 is CASSQVAGSTIYF. For the CDR3, the DNA is TGTGCCAGCAGCCAGGTGGCTGGAAGCACCATATATTTT.

The chain links TRBV19 to TRBJ2-5; TRBD1 aligns across 8 bases. This CDR3 has 14 residues. The V segment lost 2 bases and the J segment 5 bases; nucleotides outside the gene matches: 4. Germline CDR1 and CDR2: LNHDA and SQIVND (reference sequence). For the CDR3, the DNA is TGTGCCAGTAGTATACCAGGGGGCCTGGAGACCCAGTACTTC. Protein sequence: CASSIPGGLETQYF.

DNA for the CDR3: TGTGCCAGTAGTATAGGTCAGGGTACGTCCTACGAGCAGTACTTC. This encodes CASSIGQGTSYEQYF. The chain joins TRBV19 to TRBJ2-7; D is possibly TRBD1 (5 bases). Per germline, CDR1 LNHDA and CDR2 SQIVND (reference sequence). V dropped 1 base and J dropped 1 base, with 11 bases sitting between them. The CDR3 has 15 residues.

This clone was seen once. The V call is TRBV4-3, the J call TRBJ2-1; D is possibly TRBD1 (5 bases). V was cut by 0 bases and J by 7 bases, with 16 bases left in between. Germline V CDR1 and CDR2: LGHNA, YSLEER. This CDR3 comprises 16 residues. The CDR3 coding sequence is TGCGCCAGCAGCCAAGATAGTGGCACAGGTGGGAATGAGCAGTTCTTC. This gives the protein CASSQDSGTGGNEQFF.

The chain recombines TRBV11-3 with TRBJ2-3; maybe TRBD2 (6 bases). CDR1 is SGHNT and CDR2 is YENEEA in the germline V gene. V lost 4 bases and J 0 bases, leaving 8 bases between the germline ends. The CDR3 is 14 residues long. The CDR3 here is CASSSGTSTDTQYF. Written as DNA, the CDR3 is TGTGCCAGCAGCTCCGGGACTAGCACAGATACGCAGTATTTT.

This CDR3 is CASRPGLAGSQETQYF. CDR3 nucleotides: TGTGCCAGTAGGCCGGGACTAGCGGGAAGTCAAGAGACCCAGTACTTC. J is TRBJ2-5 and V is TRBV19; 13 bases agree with TRBD2. The V gene end was trimmed by 6 bases and the J gene end by 2 bases; junction bases not matched to a gene: 6. There are 16 residues in the CDR3. CDR1 is LNHDA and CDR2 is SQIVND in the germline V gene (reference sequence).

V gene TRBV15 combines with J gene TRBJ2-1; TRBD2 aligns across 7 bases. CDR1 is LNHNV and CDR2 is YYDKDF in the germline V gene (reference sequence). V was pared by 0 bases and J by 5 bases, with 7 bases of the junction left unmatched. The CDR3 spans 16 residues. The CDR3 here is CATSRDLSGKDNEQFF. The CDR3 nucleotides read TGTGCCACCAGCAGAGATTTGAGCGGGAAAGACAATGAGCAGTTCTTC.

The gene calls are TRBV9 and TRBJ2-7; the match to TRBD2 covers 10 bases. CDR3 length equals 15 residues. The ends lost 3 bases at V and 2 bases at J; junction bases unmatched: 5. CDR1 is SGDLS and CDR2 is YYNGEE in the germline V gene. CDR3 nucleotide sequence: TGTGCCAGCAGCGCCCAGCGGGAGGGCCCCTACGAGCAGTACTTC. Residues: CASSAQREGPYEQYF.

This clone turned up a few times. This chain joins TRBV7-6 and TRBJ2-3; D remains ambiguous. The CDR3 is 13 amino acids. Trimming cost V 0 bases and J 4 bases, with 5 bases left between them. The germline V gene encodes CDR1 SGHVS and CDR2 FNYEAQ. CDR3 amino acids: CASSLARPDTQYF. CDR3 coding DNA: TGTGCCAGCAGCTTAGCGCGCCCAGATACGCAGTATTTT. Supplemented by reference TRBV7-6 and TRBJ2-3, the full variable domain reads GAGVSQSPRYKVTKRGQDVALRCDPISGHVSLYWYRQALGQGPEFLTYFNYEAQQDKSGLPNDRFSAERPEGSISTLTIQRTEQRDSAMYRCASSLARPDTQYFGPGTRLTVL.

This clone was detected a few times. The gene calls are TRBV5-4 and TRBJ1-6; 7 bases align to TRBD1. Germline CDR1 is SGHNT and CDR2 is YYREEE (reference sequence). Trimming removed 7 bases from V and 0 bases from J; junction bases left unmatched: 13. The CDR3 extends over 18 amino acids. In DNA, the CDR3 is TGTGCCAGCTCTAAGGGAGGAGGGACAGACTCCTATAATTCACCCCTCCACTTT. Amino acids: CASSKGGGTDSYNSPLHF.

V is TRBV21-1 and J is TRBJ2-7; the table names TRBD1, a call not compared with the DNA. TRBV21-1 is recorded as a pseudogene. The CDR3 has 15 amino acids. The CDR3 sequence is CASRGVDRSSYEQYF. The CDR3 DNA follows: TGTGCCAGCAGGGGTGTGGACAGGAGCTCCTACGAGCAGTACTTC.